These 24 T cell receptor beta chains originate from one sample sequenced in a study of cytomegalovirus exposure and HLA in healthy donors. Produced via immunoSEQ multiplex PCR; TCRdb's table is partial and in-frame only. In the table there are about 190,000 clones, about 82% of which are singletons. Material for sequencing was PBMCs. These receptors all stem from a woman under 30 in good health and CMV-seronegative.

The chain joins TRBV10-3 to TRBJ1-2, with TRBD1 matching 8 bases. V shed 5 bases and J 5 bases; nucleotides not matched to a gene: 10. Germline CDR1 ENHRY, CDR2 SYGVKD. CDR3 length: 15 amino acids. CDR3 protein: CAISSRRTGLYGYTF. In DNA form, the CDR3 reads TGTGCCATCAGTTCTCGGAGGACAGGGCTATATGGCTACACCTTC.

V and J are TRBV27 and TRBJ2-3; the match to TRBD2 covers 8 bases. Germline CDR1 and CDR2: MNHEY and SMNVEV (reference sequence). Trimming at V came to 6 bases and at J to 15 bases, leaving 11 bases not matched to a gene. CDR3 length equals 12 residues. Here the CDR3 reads CASSLAGGLTYF. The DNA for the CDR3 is TGTGCCAGCAGCCTCGCGGGGGGCCTCACTTATTTT.

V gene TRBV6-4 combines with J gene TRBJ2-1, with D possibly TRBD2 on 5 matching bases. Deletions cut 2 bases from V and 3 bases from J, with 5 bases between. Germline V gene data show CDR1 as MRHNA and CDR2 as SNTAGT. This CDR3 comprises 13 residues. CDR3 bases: TGTGCCAGCAGTGACCGGGACTACAATGAGCAGTTCTTC. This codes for CASSDRDYNEQFF.

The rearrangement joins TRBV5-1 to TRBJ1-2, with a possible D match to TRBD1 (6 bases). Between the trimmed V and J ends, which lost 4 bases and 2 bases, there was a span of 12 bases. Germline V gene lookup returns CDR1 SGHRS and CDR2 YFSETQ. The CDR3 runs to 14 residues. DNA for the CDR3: TGCGCCAGCAGCCCCCGGACAGAAAACTATGGCTACACCTTC. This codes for CASSPRTENYGYTF.

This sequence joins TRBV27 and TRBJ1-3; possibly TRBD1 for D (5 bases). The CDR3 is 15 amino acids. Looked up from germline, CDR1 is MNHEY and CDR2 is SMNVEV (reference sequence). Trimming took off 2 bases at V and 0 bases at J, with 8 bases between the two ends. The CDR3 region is CASSLRTNSGNTIYF. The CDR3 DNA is TGTGCCAGCAGTTTACGGACAAACTCTGGAAACACCATATATTTT.

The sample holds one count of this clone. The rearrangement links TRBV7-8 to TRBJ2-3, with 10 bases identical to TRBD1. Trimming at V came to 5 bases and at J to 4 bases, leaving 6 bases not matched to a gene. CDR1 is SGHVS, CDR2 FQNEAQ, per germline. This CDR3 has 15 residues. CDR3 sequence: CASSRSTGGADTQYF. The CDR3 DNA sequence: TGTGCCAGCAGCCGATCGACAGGGGGCGCAGATACGCAGTATTTT.

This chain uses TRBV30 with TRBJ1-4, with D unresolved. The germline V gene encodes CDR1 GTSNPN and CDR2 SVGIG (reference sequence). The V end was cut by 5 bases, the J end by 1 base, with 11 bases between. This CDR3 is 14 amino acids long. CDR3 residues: CAWAPGKTNEKLFF. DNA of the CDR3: TGTGCCTGGGCACCGGGAAAAACTAATGAAAAACTGTTTTTT.

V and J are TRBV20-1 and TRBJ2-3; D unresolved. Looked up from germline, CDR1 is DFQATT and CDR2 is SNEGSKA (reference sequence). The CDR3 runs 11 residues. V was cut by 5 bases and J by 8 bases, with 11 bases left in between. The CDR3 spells CSAHGEVTQYF. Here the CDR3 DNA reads TGCAGTGCTCACGGTGAGGTTACGCAGTATTTT.

CDR3 nucleotides: TGTGCCAGCAGTGTAGACAGGCACGATGGTTCACCCCTCCACTTT. Translating it yields CASSVDRHDGSPLHF. The J gene is TRBJ1-6, the V gene TRBV2, with a weak D call TRBD1 (6 bases). The length of the CDR3 is 15 residues. Trimming removed 4 bases at V and 9 bases at J, with 16 bases between. Germline-derived CDR1 and CDR2 are SNHLY and FYNNEI.

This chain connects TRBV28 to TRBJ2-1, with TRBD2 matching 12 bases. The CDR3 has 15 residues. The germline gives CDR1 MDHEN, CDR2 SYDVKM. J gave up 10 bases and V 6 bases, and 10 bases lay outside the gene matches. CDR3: CASSKPGLAGNEQFF. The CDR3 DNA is TGTGCCAGCAGCAAGCCGGGACTAGCGGGTAACGAGCAGTTCTTC.

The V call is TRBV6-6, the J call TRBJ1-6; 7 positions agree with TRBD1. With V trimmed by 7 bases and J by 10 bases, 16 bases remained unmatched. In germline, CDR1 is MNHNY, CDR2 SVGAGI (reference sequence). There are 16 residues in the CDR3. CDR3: CASTDIGGGVLSPLHF. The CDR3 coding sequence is TGTGCCAGCACCGACATAGGGGGCGGCGTCCTCTCACCCCTCCACTTT.

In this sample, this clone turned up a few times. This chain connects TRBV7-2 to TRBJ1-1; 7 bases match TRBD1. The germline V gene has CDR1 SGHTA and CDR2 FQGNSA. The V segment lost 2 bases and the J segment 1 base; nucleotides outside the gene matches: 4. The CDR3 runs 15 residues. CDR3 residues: CASSLWGQQNTEAFF. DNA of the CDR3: TGTGCCAGCAGCTTATGGGGACAGCAGAACACTGAAGCTTTCTTT.

Here the CDR3 DNA reads TGTGCCAGCAGCCAATGGGACACGGTCTCATTTGAGCAGTTCTTC. Translated, it gives CASSQWDTVSFEQFF. The chain is built from TRBV4-2 and TRBJ2-1, with D possibly matching TRBD1 (6 bases). The CDR3 length is 15 residues. V was shortened by 2 bases and J by 9 bases, with 17 bases between the two germline ends. Germline CDR1 and CDR2: LGHNA and YNFKEQ.

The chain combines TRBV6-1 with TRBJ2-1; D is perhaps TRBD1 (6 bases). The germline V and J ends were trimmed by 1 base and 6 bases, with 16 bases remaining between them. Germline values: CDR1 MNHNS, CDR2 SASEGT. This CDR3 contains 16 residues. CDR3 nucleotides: TGTGCCAGCAGTGAAGTTGGGGCAGGGGATAGCAATGAGCAGTTCTTC. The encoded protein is CASSEVGAGDSNEQFF.

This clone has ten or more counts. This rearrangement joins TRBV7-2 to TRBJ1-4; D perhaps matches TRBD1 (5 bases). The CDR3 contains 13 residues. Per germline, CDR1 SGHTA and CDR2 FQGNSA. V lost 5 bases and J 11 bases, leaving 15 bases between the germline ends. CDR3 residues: CASSTDLRQKLFF. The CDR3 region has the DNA TGTGCCAGCAGCACAGACCTTCGACAGAAACTGTTTTTT.

The CDR3 here is CASSQKTGGAAFF. The CDR3 DNA sequence: TGTGCCAGCAGCCAAAAGACAGGTGGGGCAGCTTTCTTT. The chain joins TRBV14 to TRBJ1-1; possible D gene TRBD1, 6 bases. With 2 bases removed from V and 10 bases from J, the gap between germline ends came to 14 bases. This CDR3 is 13 amino acids long. Germline CDR1 reads SGHDN; CDR2 reads FVKESK. Looking up the rest from reference TRBV14 and TRBJ1-1 gives the full variable domain: EAGVTQFPSHSVIEKGQTVTLRCDPISGHDNLYWYRRVMGKEIKFLLHFVKESKQDESGMPNNRFLAERTGGTYSTLKVQPAELEDSGVYFCASSQKTGGAAFFGQGTRLTVV.

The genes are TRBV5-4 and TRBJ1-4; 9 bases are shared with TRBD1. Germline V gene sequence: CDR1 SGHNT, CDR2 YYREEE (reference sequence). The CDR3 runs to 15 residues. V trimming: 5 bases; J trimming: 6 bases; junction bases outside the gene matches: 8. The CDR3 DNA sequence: TGTGCCAGCAGTTACTACAGGGGGCGCGATGAAAAACTGTTTTTT. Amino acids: CASSYYRGRDEKLFF.

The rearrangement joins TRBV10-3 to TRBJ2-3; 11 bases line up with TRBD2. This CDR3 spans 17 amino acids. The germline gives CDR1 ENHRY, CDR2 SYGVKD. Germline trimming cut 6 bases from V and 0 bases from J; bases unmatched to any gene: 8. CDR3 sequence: CAISASGRTMSTDTQYF. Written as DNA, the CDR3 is TGTGCCATCAGCGCTAGCGGGAGGACCATGAGCACAGATACGCAGTATTTT.

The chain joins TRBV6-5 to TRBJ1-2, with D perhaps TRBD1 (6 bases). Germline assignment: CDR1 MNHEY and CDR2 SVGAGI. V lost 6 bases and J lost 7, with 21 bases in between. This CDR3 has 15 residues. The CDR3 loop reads CASRVAGGALGGYTF. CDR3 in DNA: TGTGCCAGCAGGGTCGCCGGGGGGGCACTGGGTGGCTACACCTTC.

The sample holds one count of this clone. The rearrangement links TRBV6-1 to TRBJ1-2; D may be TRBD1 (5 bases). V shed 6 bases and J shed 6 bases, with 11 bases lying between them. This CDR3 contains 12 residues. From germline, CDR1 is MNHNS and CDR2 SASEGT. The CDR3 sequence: CASRTTENGYTF. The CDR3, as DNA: TGTGCCAGCAGAACGACAGAAAATGGCTACACCTTC.

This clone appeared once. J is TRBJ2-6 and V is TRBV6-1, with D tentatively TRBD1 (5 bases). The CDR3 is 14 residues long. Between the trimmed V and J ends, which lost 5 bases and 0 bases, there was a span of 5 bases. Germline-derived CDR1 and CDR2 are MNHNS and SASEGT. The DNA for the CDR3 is TGTGCCAGCAGTCAGGGCTCTGGGGCCAACGTCCTGACTTTC. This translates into CASSQGSGANVLTF.

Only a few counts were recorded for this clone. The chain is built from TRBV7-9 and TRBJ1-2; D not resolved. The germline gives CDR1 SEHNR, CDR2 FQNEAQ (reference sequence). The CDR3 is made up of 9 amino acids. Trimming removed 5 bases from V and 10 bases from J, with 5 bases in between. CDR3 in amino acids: CASSLSYTF. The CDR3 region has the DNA TGTGCCAGCAGCCTCTCCTACACCTTC.

The CDR3 DNA follows: TGTGCCAGCAGCCCAAGCGGGAGGGGGATCCTGACCGGGGAGCTGTTTTTT. This sequence encodes CASSPSGRGILTGELFF. This chain connects TRBV11-3 to TRBJ2-2; 10 bases match TRBD2. J lost 5 bases, V lost 5 bases, and 11 bases had no gene match. Germline V gene lookup returns CDR1 SGHNT and CDR2 YENEEA. This CDR3 is built from 17 residues.

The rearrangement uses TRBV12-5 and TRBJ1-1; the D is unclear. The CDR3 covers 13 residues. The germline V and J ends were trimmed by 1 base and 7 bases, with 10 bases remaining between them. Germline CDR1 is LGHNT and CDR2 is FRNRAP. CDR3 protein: CASGLAGLNEAFF. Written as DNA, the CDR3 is TGTGCTAGTGGTTTGGCGGGTCTTAATGAAGCTTTCTTT.